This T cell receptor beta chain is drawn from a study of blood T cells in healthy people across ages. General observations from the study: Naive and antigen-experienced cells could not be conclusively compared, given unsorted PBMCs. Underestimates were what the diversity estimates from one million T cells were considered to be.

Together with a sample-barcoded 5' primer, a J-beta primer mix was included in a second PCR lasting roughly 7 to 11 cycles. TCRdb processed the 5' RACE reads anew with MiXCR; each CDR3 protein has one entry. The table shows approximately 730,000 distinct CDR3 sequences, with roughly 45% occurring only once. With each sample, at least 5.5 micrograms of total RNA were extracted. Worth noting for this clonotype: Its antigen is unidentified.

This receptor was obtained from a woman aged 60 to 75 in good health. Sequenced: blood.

The CDR3, as DNA: TGCAGTGCTAGGGGGGGAACCGCCTACGAGCAGTACTTC. It translates to CSARGGTAYEQYF. The chain couples TRBV20-1 to TRBJ2-7; perhaps TRBD2 as D (6 bases). Looked up from germline, CDR1 is DFQATT and CDR2 is SNEGSKA (reference sequence). The V gene lost 3 bases and the J gene lost 2 bases, with 11 bases spanning the gap. The CDR3 loop spans 13 amino acids.